The clone carrying this T cell receptor beta chain was detected a few times. No antigen is known for it. V lost 2 bases to trimming and J lost 0 bases, with 20 bases between them. The CDR3 is made up of 19 amino acids. Per the germline V gene, CDR1 is SGHVS and CDR2 is FNYEAQ. One entry per CDR3 protein, called by TCRdb with MiXCR from the 5' RACE reads. The data show around 310,000 distinct CDR3 sequences, with less than 25% seen just once and about 21% held by the top ten. This sample was taken from a study of T-cell memory formation after mild COVID-19. Regarding the study as a whole: Contracting clones from day 15 to 85 had balanced CD4/CD8; later expanders favoured CD4+.

The sequenced sample was PBMCs or a T cell subset sorted from them (not recorded which). The receptor comes from a young man who had mild COVID-19 (a few samples of this study predate the infection). Cell type and time point are not known. This chain joins TRBV7-6 and TRBJ1-5, with no clear D. This chain's CDR3 is CASSLSLAVDIYSNQPQHF. Here the CDR3 DNA reads TGTGCCAGCAGCTTATCCCTCGCGGTTGACATTTATAGCAATCAGCCCCAGCATTTT.